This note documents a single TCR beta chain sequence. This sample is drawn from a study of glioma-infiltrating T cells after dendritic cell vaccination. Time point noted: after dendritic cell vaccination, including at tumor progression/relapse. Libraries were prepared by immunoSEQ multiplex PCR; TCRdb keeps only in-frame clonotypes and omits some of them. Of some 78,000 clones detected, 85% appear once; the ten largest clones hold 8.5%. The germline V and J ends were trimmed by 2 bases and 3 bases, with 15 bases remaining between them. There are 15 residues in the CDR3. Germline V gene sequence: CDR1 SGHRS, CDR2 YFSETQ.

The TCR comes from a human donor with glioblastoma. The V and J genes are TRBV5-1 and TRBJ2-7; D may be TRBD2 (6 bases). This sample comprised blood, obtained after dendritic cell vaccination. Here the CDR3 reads CASSLGPGSDYEQYF. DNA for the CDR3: TGCGCCAGCAGCTTAGGACCCGGGAGCGACTACGAGCAGTACTTC.